Shown below are 19 T cell receptor beta chains from a single sample sequenced in a study of blood T cell repertoires in COVID-19. Here immunoSEQ multiplex PCR was the method, and the copy in TCRdb shows in-frame clones only, minus some. The repertoire holds 50,000 or so clones, with about 88% as singletons. The specimen sequenced was peripheral blood. The source of these receptors is a human donor in a cohort sampled during active COVID-19.

The V gene is TRBV5-1, the J gene TRBJ2-7; a weak D match, TRBD1 (5 bases). V was pared by 4 bases and J by 5 bases, with 13 bases between. The CDR3 is made up of 13 amino acids. Germline V gene data show CDR1 as SGHRS and CDR2 as YFSETQ. The CDR3 DNA sequence: TGCGCCAGCAGCCTGCAGGGTTACGACGAGCAGTACTTC. Its protein product is CASSLQGYDEQYF. The entire variable domain, with the rest obtained from reference TRBV5-1 and TRBJ2-7, is as follows: KAGVTQTPRYLIKTRGQQVTLSCSPISGHRSVSWYQQTPGQGLQFLFEYFSETQRNKGNFPGRFSGRQFSNSRSEMNVSTLELGDSALYLCASSLQGYDEQYFGPGTRLTVT.

V gene TRBV9 combines with J gene TRBJ2-5; weak D call: TRBD1 (6 bases). CDR1 and CDR2 from the germline V gene are SGDLS and YYNGEE. The CDR3 has 15 residues. Between the trimmed V and J ends, which lost 4 bases and 4 bases, there was a span of 17 bases. CDR3 sequence: CASSPQGARGETQYF. CDR3 DNA sequence: TGTGCCAGCAGCCCCCAAGGCGCCAGGGGAGAGACCCAGTACTTC.

For the CDR3, the DNA is TGTGCCAGCAGCCCCAGCGGGGGTAGCGGGAGTTACGAGCAGTACTTC. Its protein product is CASSPSGGSGSYEQYF. The chain joins TRBV5-5 to TRBJ2-7; TRBD2 matches at 9 bases. V lost 4 bases and J lost 4; bases outside the gene matches: 12. Germline lookup yields CDR1 SGHKS and CDR2 YYEKEE (reference sequence). The CDR3 is made up of 16 amino acids.

The chain couples TRBV4-1 to TRBJ1-5; D gene uncertain. In germline, CDR1 is MGHRA, CDR2 YSYEKL. Trimming took off 1 base at V and 0 bases at J, with 7 bases between the two ends. The CDR3 totals 15 residues. CDR3: CASSQGEHSNQPQHF. DNA of the CDR3: TGCGCCAGCAGCCAAGGGGAGCATAGCAATCAGCCCCAGCATTTT.

The V and J genes are TRBV5-1 and TRBJ2-5, with TRBD2 matching over 8 bases. Germline loops: CDR1 SGHRS, CDR2 YFSETQ. The CDR3 length is 14 residues. The junction had 3 bases not matched to a gene; V was cut back by 4 bases and J by 1 base. The CDR3 DNA follows: TGCGCCAGCAGCACCGGGACTAGCCAAGAGACCCAGTACTTC. This codes for CASSTGTSQETQYF.

The chain employs TRBV11-1 and TRBJ1-4; D might be TRBD1 (6 bases). The V gene lost 4 bases and the J gene lost 8 bases, with 14 bases spanning the gap. This CDR3 has 14 amino acids. Germline V gives CDR1 SGHAT, CDR2 FQDESV (reference sequence). The CDR3 DNA reads TGTGCCAGCAGCTCTCAGGGGCCGCGGGAAAAACTGTTTTTT. It translates to CASSSQGPREKLFF. The variable domain in full, with the rest retrieved from reference TRBV11-1 and TRBJ1-4, is EAEVAQSPRYKITEKSQAVAFWCDPISGHATLYWYRQILGQGPELLVQFQDESVVDDSQLPKDRFSAERLKGVDSTLKIQPAELGDSAMYLCASSSQGPREKLFFGSGTQLSVL.

A note on this clone: Germline and junction disagree at one end, which may indicate a read error. The V call is TRBV6-1, the J call TRBJ1-1; TRBD1 is a possible D gene (6 bases). CDR1 and CDR2 (germline): MNHNS, SASEGT. The CDR3 is 12 residues long. The DNA of the CDR3 is TGTGCCAGCAGGGAAGGGACAACTGAAGCTTTCTTT. It is translated as CASREGTTEAFF.

This sequence joins TRBV5-8 and TRBJ1-1, with D perhaps matching TRBD1 (6 bases). From germline, CDR1 is SGHTS and CDR2 YDEGEE. The CDR3 spans 17 residues. Trimming took 4 bases from V and 4 from J, leaving 23 bases between them. The CDR3 spells CASSPNGGGRAGTEAFF. The CDR3 DNA sequence: TGTGCCAGCAGCCCTAATGGGGGGGGCAGGGCGGGCACTGAAGCTTTCTTT.

V usage is TRBV10-1 and J usage is TRBJ2-2, with 9 positions matching TRBD1. V was clipped by 4 bases and J by 6 bases; unmatched bases: 6. From germline, CDR1 is WNHNN and CDR2 SYGVQD (reference sequence). The CDR3 sequence is 15 residues long. The CDR3 is CASSVGTGPAGELFF. CDR3 sequence (DNA): TGCGCCAGCAGTGTCGGGACAGGGCCGGCCGGGGAGCTGTTTTTT.

The gene calls are TRBV28 and TRBJ1-1; D is possibly TRBD1 (6 bases). Trimming took off 9 bases at V and 6 bases at J, with 23 bases between the two ends. Germline CDR1 reads MDHEN; CDR2 reads SYDVKM. The CDR3 spans 15 residues. The CDR3 region is CASTLGGAGRAEAFF. The CDR3 nucleotides are TGTGCCAGTACCCTTGGGGGGGCAGGGAGGGCTGAAGCTTTCTTT. Full variable domain (outside the CDR3, taken from reference TRBV28 and TRBJ1-1): DVKVTQSSRYLVKRTGEKVFLECVQDMDHENMFWYRQDPGLGLRLIYFSYDVKMKEKGDIPEGYSVSREKKERFSLILESASTNQTSMYLCASTLGGAGRAEAFFGQGTRLTVV.

This clone was picked up a small number of times. The gene calls are TRBV6-6 and TRBJ2-2; 9 bases match TRBD2. Germline lookup yields CDR1 MNHNY and CDR2 SVGAGI (reference sequence). CDR3 length equals 16 residues. V lost 0 bases, J lost 1 base, and 0 bases stayed unmatched. For the CDR3, the DNA is TGTGCCAGCAGTTACTCGACTAGCGGGAACACCGGGGAGCTGTTTTTT. Its protein product is CASSYSTSGNTGELFF.

V is TRBV24-1 and J is TRBJ2-2; D is perhaps TRBD2 (6 bases). Trimming shortened V by 9 bases and J by 4 bases, and 11 bases separated the two germline ends. This CDR3 region has 13 residues. The germline gives CDR1 KGHDR, CDR2 SFDVKD. The CDR3 reads CATAGSVTGELFF. DNA for the CDR3: TGTGCCACCGCCGGGAGCGTCACCGGGGAGCTGTTTTTT.

The chain is built from TRBV4-1 and TRBJ1-4; possible D gene TRBD1, 5 bases. This CDR3 spans 15 amino acids. Trimming left V 0 bases short and J 10 bases short, with 15 bases between. CDR1 is MGHRA, CDR2 YSYEKL, per germline. The CDR3 loop reads CASSQDLGAHGKLFF. In DNA form, the CDR3 reads TGCGCCAGCAGCCAAGATTTAGGGGCACATGGAAAACTGTTTTTT.

This rearrangement joins TRBV18 to TRBJ1-5; a possible D gene is TRBD1 (6 bases). The CDR3 sequence is 13 residues long. CDR1 is KGHSH and CDR2 is LQKENI in the germline V gene. V lost 4 bases, J lost 4 bases, and 8 bases lay in between. The CDR3 sequence is CASSLTGNQPQHF. The CDR3 DNA reads as TGTGCCAGCTCACTCACAGGGAATCAGCCCCAGCATTTT.

V and J are TRBV5-1 and TRBJ2-7; 9 nucleotides align to TRBD2. CDR3 length equals 16 residues. V shed 0 bases and J 7 bases; nucleotides not matched to a gene: 11. Germline V gives CDR1 SGHRS, CDR2 YFSETQ. The CDR3, as DNA: TGCGCCAGCAGCTTGGCCACACTAGCGGGTACCGGGGAGCAGTACTTC. This codes for CASSLATLAGTGEQYF.

The CDR3 loop is CASSLETGTGSPLHF. DNA for the CDR3: TGTGCCAGCAGCTTAGAGACAGGGACTGGTTCACCCCTCCACTTT. The chain combines TRBV11-2 with TRBJ1-6, with TRBD1 matching over 7 bases. From germline, CDR1 is SGHAT and CDR2 FQNNGV. The length of the CDR3 is 15 residues. V was pared by 0 bases and J by 9 bases, with 5 bases of the junction left unmatched.

The chain has TRBV19 and TRBJ1-1, with TRBD1 as a possible D gene (5 bases). Germline V gives CDR1 LNHDA, CDR2 SQIVND (reference sequence). V was shortened by 6 bases and J by 1 base, with 9 bases between the two germline ends. CDR3 size: 13 residues. CDR3 bases: TGTGCCAGTAGCCTCGGACAGAACACTGAAGCTTTCTTT. Amino acids: CASSLGQNTEAFF.

The V gene is TRBV6-5, the J gene TRBJ2-1; the match to TRBD2 covers 8 bases. J was trimmed by 4 bases and V by 8 bases; bases with no gene match: 10. CDR3 size: 15 residues. The germline gives CDR1 MNHEY, CDR2 SVGAGI. The DNA of the CDR3 is TGTGCCAGCTGGTCCGGAACTAGCGGATACAATGAGCAGTTCTTC. Protein: CASWSGTSGYNEQFF.

The chain employs TRBV18 and TRBJ2-3, with a tentative D call TRBD2 (5 bases). Germline V CDR1 and CDR2: KGHSH, LQKENI. The CDR3 totals 14 residues. Trimming pared 3 bases from V and 3 bases from J, leaving 10 bases between. CDR3 in amino acids: CASSPTSITDTQYF. The CDR3 nucleotides read TGTGCCAGCTCACCTACTAGTATAACAGATACGCAGTATTTT. Full variable domain (outside the CDR3, taken from reference TRBV18 and TRBJ2-3): NAGVMQNPRHLVRRRGQEARLRCSPMKGHSHVYWYRQLPEEGLKFMVYLQKENIIDESGMPKERFSAEFPKEGPSILRIQQVVRGDSAAYFCASSPTSITDTQYFGPGTRLTVL.